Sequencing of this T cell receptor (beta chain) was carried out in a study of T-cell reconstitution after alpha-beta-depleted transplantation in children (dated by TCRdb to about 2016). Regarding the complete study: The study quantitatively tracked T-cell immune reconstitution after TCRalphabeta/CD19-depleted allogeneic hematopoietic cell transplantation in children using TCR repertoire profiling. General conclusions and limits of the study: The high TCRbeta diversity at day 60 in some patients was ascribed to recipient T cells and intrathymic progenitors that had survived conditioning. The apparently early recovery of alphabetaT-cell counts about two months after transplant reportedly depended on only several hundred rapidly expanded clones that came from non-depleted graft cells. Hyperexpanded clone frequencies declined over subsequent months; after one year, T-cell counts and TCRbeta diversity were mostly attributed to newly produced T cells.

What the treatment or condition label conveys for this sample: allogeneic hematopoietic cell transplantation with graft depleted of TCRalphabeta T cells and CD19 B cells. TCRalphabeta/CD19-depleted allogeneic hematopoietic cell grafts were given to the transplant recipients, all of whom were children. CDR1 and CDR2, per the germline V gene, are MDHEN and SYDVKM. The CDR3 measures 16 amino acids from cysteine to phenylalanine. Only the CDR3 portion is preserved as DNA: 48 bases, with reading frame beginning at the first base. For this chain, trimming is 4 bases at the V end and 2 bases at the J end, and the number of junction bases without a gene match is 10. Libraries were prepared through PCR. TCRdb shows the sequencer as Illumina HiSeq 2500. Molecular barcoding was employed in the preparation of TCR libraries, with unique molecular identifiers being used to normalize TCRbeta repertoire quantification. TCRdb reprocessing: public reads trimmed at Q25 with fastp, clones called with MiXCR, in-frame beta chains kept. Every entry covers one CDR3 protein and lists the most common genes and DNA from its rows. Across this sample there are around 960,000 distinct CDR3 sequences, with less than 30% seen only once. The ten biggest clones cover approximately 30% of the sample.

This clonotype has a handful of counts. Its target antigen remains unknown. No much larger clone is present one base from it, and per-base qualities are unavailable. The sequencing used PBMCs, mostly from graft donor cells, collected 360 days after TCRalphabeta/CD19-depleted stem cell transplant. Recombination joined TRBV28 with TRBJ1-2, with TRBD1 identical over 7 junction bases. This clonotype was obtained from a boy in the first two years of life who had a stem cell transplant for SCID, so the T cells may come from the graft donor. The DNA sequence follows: TGTGCCAGCAGTTCATACCCACAGGGGATGAACTATGGCTACACCTTC. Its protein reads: CASSSYPQGMNYGYTF.